This entry describes one T cell receptor (beta chain). The CDR3 spans 13 residues. Looked up from germline, CDR1 is MNHEY and CDR2 is SVGAGI. The V and J ends lost 5 bases and 7 bases, in that order; junction bases with no gene match: 5. Per the original methods: Nucleated cell number was recorded as an estimate derived from reference gene primer amplification. The protocol was immunoSEQ multiplex PCR, while the TCRdb copy is restricted to in-frame clones and leaves out a portion. V and J calls and clone size come straight from that table; D and trimming were deduced from the DNA. The profile shows almost 400,000 clones, 80% to 90% of them singletons. The sample originates from a study of blood T cell repertoires in COVID-19. A Seattle source enrolled patients during active infection and followed them longitudinally.

The V gene is TRBV6-5, the J gene TRBJ2-1; TRBD1 matches 7 bases. This receptor was obtained from a woman between 55 and 75 years old with COVID-19, enrolled during active disease. Sequencing used peripheral blood. The CDR3, as DNA: TGTGCCAGCAGTCCGAACAGGGGAAATGAGCAGTTCTTC. Protein: CASSPNRGNEQFF.